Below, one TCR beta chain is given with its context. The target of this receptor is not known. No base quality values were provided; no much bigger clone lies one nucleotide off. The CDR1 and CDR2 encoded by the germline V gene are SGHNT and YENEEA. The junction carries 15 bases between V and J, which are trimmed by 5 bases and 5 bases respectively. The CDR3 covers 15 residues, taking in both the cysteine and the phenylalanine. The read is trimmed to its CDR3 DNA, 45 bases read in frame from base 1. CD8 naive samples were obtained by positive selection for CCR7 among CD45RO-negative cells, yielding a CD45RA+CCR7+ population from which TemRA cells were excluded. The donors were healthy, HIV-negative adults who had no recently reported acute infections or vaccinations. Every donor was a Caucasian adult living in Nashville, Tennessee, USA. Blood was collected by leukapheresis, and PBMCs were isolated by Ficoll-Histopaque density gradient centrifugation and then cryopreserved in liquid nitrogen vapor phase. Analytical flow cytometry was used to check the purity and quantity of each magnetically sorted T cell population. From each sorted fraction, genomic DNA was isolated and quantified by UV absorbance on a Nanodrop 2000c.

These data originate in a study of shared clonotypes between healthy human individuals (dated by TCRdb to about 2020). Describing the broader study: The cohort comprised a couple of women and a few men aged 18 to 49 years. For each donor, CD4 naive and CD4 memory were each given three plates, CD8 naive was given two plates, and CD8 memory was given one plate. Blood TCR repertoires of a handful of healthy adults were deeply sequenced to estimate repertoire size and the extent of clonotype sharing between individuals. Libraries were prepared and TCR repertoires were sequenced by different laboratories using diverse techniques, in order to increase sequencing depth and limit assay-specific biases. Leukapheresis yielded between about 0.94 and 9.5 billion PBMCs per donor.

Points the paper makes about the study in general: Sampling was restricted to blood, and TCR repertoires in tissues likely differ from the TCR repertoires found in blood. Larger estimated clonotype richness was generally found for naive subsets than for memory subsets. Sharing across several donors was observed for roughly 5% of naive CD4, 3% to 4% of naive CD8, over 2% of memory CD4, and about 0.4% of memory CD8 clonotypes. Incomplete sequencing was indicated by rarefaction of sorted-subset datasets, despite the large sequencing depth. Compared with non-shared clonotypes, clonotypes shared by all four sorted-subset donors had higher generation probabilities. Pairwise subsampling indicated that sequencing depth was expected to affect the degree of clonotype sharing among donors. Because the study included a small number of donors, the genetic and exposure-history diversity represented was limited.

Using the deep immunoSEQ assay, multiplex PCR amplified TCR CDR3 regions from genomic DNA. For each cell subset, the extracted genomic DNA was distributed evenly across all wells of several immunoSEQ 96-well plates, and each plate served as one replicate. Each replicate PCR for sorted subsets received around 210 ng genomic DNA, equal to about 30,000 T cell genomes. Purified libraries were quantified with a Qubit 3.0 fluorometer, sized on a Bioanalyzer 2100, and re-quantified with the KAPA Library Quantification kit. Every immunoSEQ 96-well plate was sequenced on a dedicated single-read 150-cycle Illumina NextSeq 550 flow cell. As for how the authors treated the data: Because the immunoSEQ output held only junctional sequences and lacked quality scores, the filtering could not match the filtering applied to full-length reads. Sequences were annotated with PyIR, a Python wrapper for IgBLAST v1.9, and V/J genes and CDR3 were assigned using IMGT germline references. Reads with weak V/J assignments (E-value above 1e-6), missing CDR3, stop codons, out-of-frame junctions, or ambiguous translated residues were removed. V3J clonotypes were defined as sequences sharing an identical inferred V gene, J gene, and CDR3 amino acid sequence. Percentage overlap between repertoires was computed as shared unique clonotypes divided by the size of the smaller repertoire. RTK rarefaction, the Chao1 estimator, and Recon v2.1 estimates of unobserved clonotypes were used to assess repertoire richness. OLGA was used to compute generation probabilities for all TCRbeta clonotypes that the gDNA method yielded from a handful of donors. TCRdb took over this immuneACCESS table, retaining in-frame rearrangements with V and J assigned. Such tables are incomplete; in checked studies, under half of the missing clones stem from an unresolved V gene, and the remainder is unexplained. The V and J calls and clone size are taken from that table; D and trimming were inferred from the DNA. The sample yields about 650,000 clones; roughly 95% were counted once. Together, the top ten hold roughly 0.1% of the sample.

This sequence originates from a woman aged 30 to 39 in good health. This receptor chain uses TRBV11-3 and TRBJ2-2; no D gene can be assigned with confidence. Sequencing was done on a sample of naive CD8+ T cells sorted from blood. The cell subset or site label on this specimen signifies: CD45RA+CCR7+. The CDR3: CASSLGVGPTGELFF. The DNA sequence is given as TGTGCCAGCAGCCTGGGTGTCGGACCTACCGGGGAGCTGTTTTTT.